These 28 T cell receptor beta chains were sequenced from one sample in a study of molecular identifiers for immune sequencing clone quantification (dated by TCRdb to 2016 to 2019). To prepare the library, PCR was applied. TCRdb lists the instrument as Illumina HiSeq 4000. TCRdb trimmed the raw reads at Q25, called clones with MiXCR and kept productive beta chains. Every CDR3 protein is listed once, alongside the most common genes and DNA of its rows. The sample yields over 600,000 distinct CDR3 sequences; nearly 20% were counted once. Together, the top ten hold 0.85% of the sample. Sequenced sample: naive CD8+ T cells from blood, with Jurkat cell RNA spiked in. The cell subset or site label of this sample denotes: FACS-sorted CD8+CD4-CCR7+CD45RA+ naive T cells. All receptors derive from a human donor in good health. Some libraries in this study had Jurkat cell RNA spiked in.

Ten or more counts support this clonotype. The chain carries TRBV6-6 and TRBJ1-1; D call uncertain. V gave up 0 bases and J gave up 1 base, with 12 bases separating them. Germline V lookup: CDR1 MNHNY, CDR2 SVGAGI (reference sequence). The CDR3 extends over 16 amino acids. DNA of the CDR3: TGTGCCAGCAGTTACTCTGCGTATCGGGGGAACACTGAAGCTTTCTTT. It translates to CASSYSAYRGNTEAFF.

This clonotype has just one count. Here the CDR3 omits its conserved ending phenylalanine or tryptophan, so a read error is the likely source. The chain employs TRBV13 and TRBJ2-2; no reliable D call. V lost 5 bases, J lost 7 bases, and 8 bases lay in between. Germline V lookup: CDR1 PRHDT, CDR2 FYEKMQ (reference sequence). There are 12 residues in the CDR3. The CDR3 DNA sequence: TGTGCCAGCAGCCCCCCCTACGGGGAGCTGTTTTCT. It translates to CASSPPYGELFS.

This clonotype came up many times. The rearrangement links TRBV7-2 to TRBJ1-3, with D unclear. Trimming took off 1 base at V and 0 bases at J, with 7 bases between the two ends. The CDR3 contains 15 residues. Germline V lookup: CDR1 SGHTA, CDR2 FQGNSA. CDR3 coding DNA: TGTGCCAGCAGCTTAGGGCCGAACTCTGGAAACACCATATATTTT. Translation gives CASSLGPNSGNTIYF.

This clonotype was recorded at least ten times. The chain couples TRBV12-3 or TRBV12-4 to TRBJ2-6; D is ambiguous. The CDR3 runs 15 residues. V lost 4 bases and J 1 base, leaving 8 bases between the germline ends. The CDR3 spells CASSYGRSGANVLTF. The CDR3 bases are TGTGCCAGCAGTTATGGTCGTTCTGGGGCCAACGTCCTGACTTTC.

Many counts were recorded for this clonotype. The chain combines TRBV4-3 with TRBJ2-4, with TRBD1 identical over 7 bases. This CDR3 spans 13 amino acids. Per the germline V gene, CDR1 is LGHNA and CDR2 is YSLEER. J lost 11 bases, V lost 4 bases, and 8 bases had no gene match. The DNA of the CDR3 is TGCGCCAGCAGCCCTGACAGGGCAAAGGTTCAGTACTTC. As protein: CASSPDRAKVQYF.

The sample holds many counts of this clonotype. The chain is built from TRBV4-3 and TRBJ2-7, with D perhaps TRBD2 (6 bases). CDR1 and CDR2 from the germline V gene are LGHNA and YSLEER. This CDR3 is 13 amino acids long. The V end lost 5 bases, the J end lost 2 bases, and 10 bases lay between the germline ends. Here the CDR3 reads CASSRGLTYEQYF. The CDR3 DNA sequence: TGCGCCAGCAGCAGGGGACTGACCTACGAGCAGTACTTC.

This clonotype was observed many times. This chain uses TRBV30 with TRBJ1-5; D might be TRBD1 (6 bases). V lost 3 bases, J lost 7 bases, and 16 bases lay in between. CDR1 and CDR2 from the germline V gene are GTSNPN and SVGIG (reference sequence). The CDR3 has 14 residues. The CDR3 sequence is CAWRDKGGPQPQHF. The CDR3 DNA is TGTGCCTGGAGAGATAAGGGGGGGCCACAGCCCCAGCATTTT.

This clonotype was seen repeatedly, ten times or more. V usage is TRBV20-1 and J usage is TRBJ2-5; 9 positions agree with TRBD2. Germline V gene data show CDR1 as DFQATT and CDR2 as SNEGSKA (reference sequence). The V and J ends lost 0 bases and 2 bases, in that order; junction bases with no gene match: 10. CDR3 length: 17 residues. The CDR3 coding sequence is TGCAGTGCTAGAGATACAAGCGGGGGGATAACTCAAGAGACCCAGTACTTC. This gives the protein CSARDTSGGITQETQYF.

Comment on this clonotype: A junction boundary mismatches the germline segment, possibly from a read error. V usage is TRBV11-2 and J usage is TRBJ2-7, with a weak D call TRBD2 (6 bases). Germline V CDR1 and CDR2: SGHAT, FQNNGV. This CDR3 region has 15 residues. Here the CDR3 DNA reads TGTGCCGGCAGCTCATACCGGGACTTACCCTACGAGCAGTACTTC. Amino acids: CAGSSYRDLPYEQYF.

This chain uses TRBV27 with TRBJ1-5; D is unclear. Germline CDR1 is MNHEY and CDR2 is SMNVEV (reference sequence). V lost 8 bases and J 6 bases, leaving 14 bases between the germline ends. The CDR3 totals 13 residues. The CDR3 DNA reads as TGTGCCAGCGGGGAGGGCATCACTCAGCCCCAGCATTTT. Protein: CASGEGITQPQHF.

At least ten counts were recorded for this clonotype. In DNA, the CDR3 is TGTGCCAGCGTCCCTAGCGGGGGGGCCTACCGGGCCTACAATGAGCAGTTCTTC. Translated, it gives CASVPSGGAYRAYNEQFF. The V gene is TRBV6-1, the J gene TRBJ2-1; 12 nucleotides line up with TRBD2. J lost 2 bases, V lost 8 bases, and 13 bases had no gene match. Germline V lookup: CDR1 MNHNS, CDR2 SASEGT. The CDR3 is made up of 18 amino acids.

The rearrangement uses TRBV7-9 and TRBJ2-1, with 8 bases lining up with TRBD2. Per germline, CDR1 SEHNR and CDR2 FQNEAQ (reference sequence). V was pared by 4 bases and J by 8 bases, with 19 bases of the junction left unmatched. The CDR3 runs 18 residues. The CDR3 is CASSSRLPNSGIWDEQFF. CDR3 nucleotide sequence: TGTGCCAGCAGCTCACGGCTCCCAAATAGCGGGATATGGGATGAGCAGTTCTTC.

The J gene is TRBJ2-1, the V gene TRBV14; D is unresolved. Trimming cost V 0 bases and J 0 bases, with 9 bases left between them. CDR3 length: 16 amino acids. CDR1 SGHDN and CDR2 FVKESK come from the germline V gene. For the CDR3, the DNA is TGTGCCAGCAGCCAAGACGCTTACGTCTCCTACAATGAGCAGTTCTTC. Amino acids: CASSQDAYVSYNEQFF.

This clonotype has at least ten counts. The CDR3 DNA is TGTGCCAGCAGCTTAGAGGACACCCTCCAGGAGACCCAGTACTTC. Translated: CASSLEDTLQETQYF. V and J are TRBV7-9 and TRBJ2-5, with a possible D match to TRBD1 (5 bases). V was trimmed by 1 base and J by 5 bases, leaving 14 bases between them. Per germline, CDR1 SEHNR and CDR2 FQNEAQ (reference sequence). The CDR3 has 15 residues.

The chain couples TRBV6-2 or TRBV6-3 to TRBJ2-7; 10 nucleotides agree with TRBD2. Germline CDR1 and CDR2: MNHEY and SVGEGT. Trimming removed 4 bases from V and 2 bases from J; junction bases left unmatched: 8. This CDR3 is 16 amino acids long. The CDR3 sequence: CASSSTGLAVTYEQYF. The CDR3 DNA follows: TGTGCCAGCAGTTCTACAGGACTAGCGGTTACCTACGAGCAGTACTTC.

This clonotype occurred many times. The J gene is TRBJ2-7, the V gene TRBV15; 12 positions agree with TRBD2. The CDR3 has 17 amino acids. J lost 7 bases, V lost 0 bases, and 10 bases had no gene match. Germline loops: CDR1 LNHNV, CDR2 YYDKDF (reference sequence). Here the CDR3 reads CATSRDPASGGAQEQYF. CDR3 DNA sequence: TGTGCCACCAGCAGAGATCCAGCTAGCGGGGGGGCCCAGGAGCAGTACTTC.

Turning to this clonotype: A much larger clone is a single base away; this may be a read error. J is TRBJ2-7 and V is TRBV5-6, with D unresolved. The length of the CDR3 is 14 residues. The germline V gene has CDR1 SGHDT and CDR2 YYEEEE. CDR3 sequence: CASSLKQRPYKQYF. The CDR3 nucleotides read TGTGCCAGCAGCTTGAAACAGCGACCCTACAAGCAGTACTTC.

The gene calls are TRBV20-1 and TRBJ2-7; the D is unclear. V was cut by 6 bases and J by 0 bases, with 9 bases left in between. This CDR3 comprises 12 residues. In germline, CDR1 is DFQATT, CDR2 SNEGSKA (reference sequence). The CDR3 nucleotides are TGCAGTGCAAGCACAGACTCCTACGAGCAGTACTTC. Translation gives CSASTDSYEQYF.

As concerns this clonotype: Being one base from a much bigger clone, this may be a read error. This chain links TRBV20-1 with TRBJ1-5; 9 bases match TRBD1. This CDR3 contains 16 residues. Germline assignment: CDR1 DFQATT and CDR2 SNEGSKA (reference sequence). The CDR3 nucleotides are TGCAGTGCTAGAGATCATGACAGGGGGTACAATCAGCCCCGGCATTTT. Protein: CSARDHDRGYNQPRHF.

As for this clonotype: A read error may be the cause here, since a much bigger clone is one base away. The chain combines TRBV4-2 with TRBJ2-7; TRBD2 matches 9 bases. The ends lost 8 bases at V and 2 bases at J; junction bases unmatched: 16. The CDR3 totals 17 residues. The V gene's germline CDR1 is LGHNA and CDR2 YNFKEQ. CDR3 protein: CASGLGELAGTAYEQYF. CDR3 nucleotide sequence: TGTGCCAGCGGCCTGGGCGAACTAGCGGGTACCGCCTACGAGCAGTACTTC.

This clonotype has ten or more counts. This rearrangement joins TRBV6-5 to TRBJ1-1; no reliable D call. The V and J ends lost 9 bases and 4 bases respectively, with 21 bases between them. The CDR3 has 15 residues. Germline V lookup: CDR1 MNHEY, CDR2 SVGAGI. As DNA, the CDR3 is TGTGCCAGTGGCCGGGAGGACTTCCGTACCACTGAAGCTTTCTTT. The encoded protein is CASGREDFRTTEAFF.

At least ten counts were recorded for this clonotype. This chain connects TRBV5-6 to TRBJ2-3, with TRBD1 matching 7 bases. J was trimmed by 0 bases and V by 5 bases; bases with no gene match: 6. From germline, CDR1 is SGHDT and CDR2 YYEEEE. The CDR3 is 15 amino acids. This chain's CDR3 is CASSFPGGSTDTQYF. DNA for the CDR3: TGTGCCAGCAGTTTCCCAGGGGGAAGCACAGATACGCAGTATTTT.

This clonotype was found a few times. The chain couples TRBV6-5 to TRBJ2-7; 9 bases are shared with TRBD2. Per germline, CDR1 MNHEY and CDR2 SVGAGI. With V trimmed by 0 bases and J by 2 bases, 2 bases remained unmatched. This CDR3 region has 15 residues. The CDR3 here is CASSYSTSGPYEQYF. The CDR3 DNA is TGTGCCAGCAGTTACTCGACTAGCGGCCCCTACGAGCAGTACTTC.

This clonotype was counted between two and nine times. The chain links TRBV7-9 to TRBJ2-1; 10 nucleotides line up with TRBD2. The CDR3 loop spans 17 amino acids. The junction had 7 bases not matched to a gene; V was cut back by 5 bases and J by 0 bases. Germline V lookup: CDR1 SEHNR, CDR2 FQNEAQ (reference sequence). CDR3 in amino acids: CASSTRPSGSSYNEQFF. CDR3 DNA sequence: TGTGCCAGCAGCACTCGGCCTAGCGGGAGCTCCTACAATGAGCAGTTCTTC.

The chain joins TRBV12-5 to TRBJ2-7; D is unclear. CDR1 is LGHNT, CDR2 FRNRAP, per germline. The CDR3 is 13 residues long. The V gene lost 1 base and the J gene lost 1 base, with 5 bases spanning the gap. The CDR3 spells CASGLDGSYEQYF. CDR3 in DNA: TGTGCTAGTGGTTTGGACGGTTCCTACGAGCAGTACTTC.

In its sample, this clonotype was seen a few times. This chain joins TRBV3-2 and TRBJ2-6. TRBV3-2 is shown as a pseudogene. This CDR3 is built from 18 residues. CDR3 in amino acids: CASSQVSELQSGANVLTF. The CDR3 DNA reads as TGTGCCAGCAGCCAAGTTTCGGAACTCCAGTCTGGGGCCAACGTCCTGACTTTC.

This clonotype was observed at least ten times. The rearrangement links TRBV7-6 to TRBJ2-3; a weak D match, TRBD2 (5 bases). Between the trimmed V and J ends, which lost 2 bases and 2 bases, there was a span of 8 bases. The CDR3 has 14 amino acids. The germline V gene has CDR1 SGHVS and CDR2 FNYEAQ. The CDR3 DNA is TGTGCCAGCAGCTTATTGGGAGACACAGATACGCAGTATTTT. As protein: CASSLLGDTDTQYF.

Concerning this clonotype itself: With a much larger clone just one base away, this may be a read error. This chain uses TRBV2 with TRBJ2-3, with 8 bases fitting TRBD1. Unmatched junction bases numbered 5, after V lost 0 bases and J lost 6 bases. Germline V gives CDR1 SNHLY, CDR2 FYNNEI. This CDR3 has 15 residues. The CDR3 nucleotides are TGTGCCAGCAGTGAAGCCCTAGCAGGGGGCGATACGCAGTATTTT. Protein: CASSEALAGGDTQYF.